Following are 7 T cell receptor beta chains from one sample sequenced in a study of blood T cell repertoires in COVID-19. Sequencing was performed with immunoSEQ multiplex PCR; in TCRdb, only in-frame clones are kept and a portion is missing. In the table there are about 57,000 clones, 79% of which are singletons. The sample consisted of peripheral blood. These TCRs come from a human donor in a cohort sampled during active COVID-19.

This chain links TRBV2 with TRBJ2-1; TRBD2 matches at 10 bases. The trim removed 2 bases at V and 8 bases at J, leaving 6 bases unmatched. CDR3 length: 15 amino acids. The germline V gene has CDR1 SNHLY and CDR2 FYNNEI. The CDR3 spells CASSEWASGSYEQFF. The CDR3 region has the DNA TGTGCCAGCAGTGAATGGGCTAGCGGGAGTTATGAGCAGTTCTTC.

V is TRBV24-1 and J is TRBJ2-2, with D possibly being TRBD1 (5 bases). The germline CDR1 and CDR2 sequences are KGHDR and SFDVKD. Trimming left V 7 bases short and J 6 bases short, with 8 bases between. This CDR3 has 12 residues. The DNA for the CDR3 is TGTGCCACCAGCAGGGTAGCCGGGGAGCTGTTTTTT. Its protein product is CATSRVAGELFF.

The chain has TRBV9 and TRBJ2-1, with D possibly being TRBD2 (6 bases). V dropped 5 bases and J dropped 4 bases, with 22 bases sitting between them. The CDR3 consists of 17 residues. Germline V gene lookup returns CDR1 SGDLS and CDR2 YYNGEE. The chain's CDR3 is CASRLLAFGTSYNEQFF. In DNA form, the CDR3 reads TGTGCCAGCAGACTTCTCGCTTTTGGGACTTCGTACAATGAGCAGTTCTTC.

This clone was found once. The chain carries TRBV4-1 and TRBJ1-2, with 10 bases that match TRBD1. There are 16 residues in the CDR3. V was clipped by 4 bases and J by 5 bases; unmatched bases: 10. CDR1 MGHRA and CDR2 YSYEKL come from the germline V gene. This CDR3 is CASSPGTGESGYGYTF. CDR3 sequence (DNA): TGCGCCAGCAGCCCCGGGACAGGGGAATCGGGATATGGCTACACCTTC.

V and J are TRBV3-1 (or the pseudogene TRBV3-2) and TRBJ1-1; possible D gene TRBD1, 6 bases. V lost 2 bases and J lost 3, with 16 bases in between. Germline V lookup: CDR1 LGHDT, CDR2 YNNKEL (reference sequence). The CDR3 runs to 16 residues. CDR3 nucleotide sequence: TGTGCCAGCAGCCAAATAGCAGGGGAAGGGGACACTGAAGCTTTCTTT. Its translation is CASSQIAGEGDTEAFF.

The rearrangement joins TRBV6-5 to TRBJ2-1; D unresolved. Deletions cut 11 bases from V and 0 bases from J, with 11 bases between. Germline lookup yields CDR1 MNHEY and CDR2 SVGAGI. CDR3 length: 13 amino acids. The chain's CDR3 is CAAQDSSYNEQFF. In nucleotides, the CDR3 is TGTGCCGCCCAAGATAGCTCCTACAATGAGCAGTTCTTC.

This clone was seen only a few times. The V gene is TRBV7-3, the J gene TRBJ2-3, with D tentatively TRBD1 (6 bases). Per the germline V gene, CDR1 is SGHTA and CDR2 is FQGTGA. The CDR3 covers 15 residues. V lost 1 base and J 7 bases, leaving 15 bases between the germline ends. The CDR3 region has the DNA TGTGCCAGCAGCTTAAGGAGGAATACAGGGAATACGCAGTATTTT. Its protein is CASSLRRNTGNTQYF. The whole variable domain, filled in from reference TRBV7-3 and TRBJ2-3, reads GAGVSQTPSNKVTEKGKYVELRCDPISGHTALYWYRQSLGQGPEFLIYFQGTGAADDSGLPNDRFFAVRPEGSVSTLKIQRTERGDSAVYLCASSLRRNTGNTQYFGPGTRLTVL.